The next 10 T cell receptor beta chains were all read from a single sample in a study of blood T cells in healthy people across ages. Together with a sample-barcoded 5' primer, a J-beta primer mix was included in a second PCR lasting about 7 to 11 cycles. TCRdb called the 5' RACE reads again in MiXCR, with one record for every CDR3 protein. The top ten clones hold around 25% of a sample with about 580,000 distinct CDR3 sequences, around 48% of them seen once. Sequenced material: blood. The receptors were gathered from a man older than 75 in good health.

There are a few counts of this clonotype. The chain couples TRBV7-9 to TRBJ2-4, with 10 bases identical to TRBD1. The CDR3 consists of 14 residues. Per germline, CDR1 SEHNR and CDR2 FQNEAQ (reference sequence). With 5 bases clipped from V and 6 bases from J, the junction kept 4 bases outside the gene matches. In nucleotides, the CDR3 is TGTGCCAGCAGCCAGGACAGGGGGATAAACATTCAGTACTTC. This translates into CASSQDRGINIQYF.

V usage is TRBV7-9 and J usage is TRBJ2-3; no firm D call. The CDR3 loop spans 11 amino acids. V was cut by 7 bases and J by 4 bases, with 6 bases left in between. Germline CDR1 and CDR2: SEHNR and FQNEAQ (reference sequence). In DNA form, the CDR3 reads TGTGCCAGCACGCCCGCAGATACGCAGTATTTT. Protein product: CASTPADTQYF. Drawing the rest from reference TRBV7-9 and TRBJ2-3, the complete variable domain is DTGVSQNPRHKITKRGQNVTFRCDPISEHNRLYWYRQTLGQGPEFLTYFQNEAQLEKSRLLSDRFSAERPKGSFSTLEIQRTEQGDSAMYLCASTPADTQYFGPGTRLTVL.

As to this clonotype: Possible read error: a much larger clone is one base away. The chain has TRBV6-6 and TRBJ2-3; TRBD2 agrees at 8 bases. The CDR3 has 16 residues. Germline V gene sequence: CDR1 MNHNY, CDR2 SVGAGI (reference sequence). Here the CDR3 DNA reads TGTGCCGGCAGTTACTCGGGGGGGCGCGGCACAGATACGCAGTATTTT. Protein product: CAGSYSGGRGTDTQYF.

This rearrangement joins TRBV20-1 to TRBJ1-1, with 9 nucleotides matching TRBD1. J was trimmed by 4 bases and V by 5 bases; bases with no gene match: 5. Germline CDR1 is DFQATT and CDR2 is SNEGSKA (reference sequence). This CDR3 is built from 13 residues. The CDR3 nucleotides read TGCAGTGCTGCCGGGACAGGGATCACTGAAGCTTTCTTT. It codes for CSAAGTGITEAFF.

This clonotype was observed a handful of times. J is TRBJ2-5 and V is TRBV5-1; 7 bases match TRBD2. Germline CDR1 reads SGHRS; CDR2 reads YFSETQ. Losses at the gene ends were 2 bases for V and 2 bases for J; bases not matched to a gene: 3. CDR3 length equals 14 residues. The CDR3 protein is CASSFSGLQETQYF. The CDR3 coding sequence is TGCGCCAGCAGCTTTAGCGGGTTACAAGAGACCCAGTACTTC.

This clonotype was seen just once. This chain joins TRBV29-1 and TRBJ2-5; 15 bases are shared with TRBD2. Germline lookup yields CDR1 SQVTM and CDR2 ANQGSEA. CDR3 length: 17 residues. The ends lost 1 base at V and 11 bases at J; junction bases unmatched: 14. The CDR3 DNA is TGCAGCGTTGAAGGCTGGACTAGCGGGAGGGCCATGAATGAGCAGTACTTC. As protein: CSVEGWTSGRAMNEQYF.

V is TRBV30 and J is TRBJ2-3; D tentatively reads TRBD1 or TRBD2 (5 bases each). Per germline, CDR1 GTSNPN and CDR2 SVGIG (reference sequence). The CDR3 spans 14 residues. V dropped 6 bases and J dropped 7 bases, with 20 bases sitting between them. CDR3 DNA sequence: TGTGCCTGCCTACCATCCCGGGGCCCGTATACGCAGTATTTT. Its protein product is CACLPSRGPYTQYF.

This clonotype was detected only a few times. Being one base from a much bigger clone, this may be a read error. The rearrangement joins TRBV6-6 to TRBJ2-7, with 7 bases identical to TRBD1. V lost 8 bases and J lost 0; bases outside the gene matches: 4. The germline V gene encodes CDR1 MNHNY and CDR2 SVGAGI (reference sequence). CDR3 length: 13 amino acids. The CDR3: CASAGQVSYEQYF. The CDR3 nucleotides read TGTGCCAGCGCTGGACAGGTCTCCTACGAGCAGTACTTC.

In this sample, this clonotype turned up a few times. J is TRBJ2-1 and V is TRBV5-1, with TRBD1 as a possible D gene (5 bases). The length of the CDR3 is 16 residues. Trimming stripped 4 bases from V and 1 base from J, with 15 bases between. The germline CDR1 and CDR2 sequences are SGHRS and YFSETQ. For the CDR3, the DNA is TGCGCCAGCAGCCCATTGACAGTGGGGTCCTACAATGAGCAGTTCTTC. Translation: CASSPLTVGSYNEQFF.

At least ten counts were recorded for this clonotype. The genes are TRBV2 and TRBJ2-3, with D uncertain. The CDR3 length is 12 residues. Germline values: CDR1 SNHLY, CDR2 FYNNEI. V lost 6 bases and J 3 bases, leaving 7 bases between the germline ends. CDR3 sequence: CASSVETDTQYF. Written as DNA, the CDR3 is TGTGCCAGCAGCGTAGAAACAGATACGCAGTATTTT.